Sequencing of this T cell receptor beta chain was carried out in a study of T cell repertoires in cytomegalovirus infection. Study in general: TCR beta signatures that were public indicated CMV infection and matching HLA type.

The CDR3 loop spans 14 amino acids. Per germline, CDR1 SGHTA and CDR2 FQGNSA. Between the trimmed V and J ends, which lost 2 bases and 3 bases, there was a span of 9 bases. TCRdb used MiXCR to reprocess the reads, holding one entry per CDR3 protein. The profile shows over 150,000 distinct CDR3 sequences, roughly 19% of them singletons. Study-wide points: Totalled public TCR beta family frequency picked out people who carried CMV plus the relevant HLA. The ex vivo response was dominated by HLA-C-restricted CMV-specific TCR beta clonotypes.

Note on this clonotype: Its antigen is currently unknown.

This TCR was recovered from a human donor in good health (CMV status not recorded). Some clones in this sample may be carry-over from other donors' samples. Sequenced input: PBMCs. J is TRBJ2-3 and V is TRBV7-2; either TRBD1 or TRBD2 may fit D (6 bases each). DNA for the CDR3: TGTGCCAGCAGCTTACAGGGGAGGACAGATACGCAGTATTTT. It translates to CASSLQGRTDTQYF.